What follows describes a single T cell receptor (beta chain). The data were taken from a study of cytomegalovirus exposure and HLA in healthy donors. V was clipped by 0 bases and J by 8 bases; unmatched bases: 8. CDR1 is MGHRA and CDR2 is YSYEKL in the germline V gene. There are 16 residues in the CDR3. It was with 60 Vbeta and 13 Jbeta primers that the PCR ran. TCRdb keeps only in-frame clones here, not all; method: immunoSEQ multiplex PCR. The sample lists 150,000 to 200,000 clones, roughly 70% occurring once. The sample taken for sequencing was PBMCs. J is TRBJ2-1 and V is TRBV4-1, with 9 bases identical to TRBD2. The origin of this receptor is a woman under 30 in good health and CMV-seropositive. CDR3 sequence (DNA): TGCGCCAGCAGCCAAGAACCTAGCGGGGCCGTCGATGAGCAGTTCTTC. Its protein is CASSQEPSGAVDEQFF.